The 10 T cell receptor beta chains listed next were all sequenced from one sample in a study of T-cell memory formation after mild COVID-19. A single record per CDR3 protein comes from TCRdb applying MiXCR to the 5' RACE reads. Of hundreds of thousands of distinct CDR3 sequences listed, about 17% are singletons. The sequenced sample consisted of PBMCs or a T cell subset sorted from them (not recorded which). Receptors originate from a man younger than 35 who had mild COVID-19 (a few samples of this study predate the infection). Cell type and time point are not known.

This clonotype was detected a few times. The rearrangement uses TRBV12-3 or TRBV12-4 and TRBJ1-2; no clear D. The CDR3 sequence is 15 residues long. Trimming left V 2 bases short and J 2 bases short, with 12 bases between. CDR3 protein: CASSLSTTPNYGYTF. The CDR3 bases are TGTGCCAGCAGTTTATCGACCACACCGAACTATGGCTACACCTTC.

The rearrangement joins TRBV12-3 or TRBV12-4 to TRBJ1-2, with D possibly matching TRBD1 (5 bases). The CDR3 loop spans 13 amino acids. Trimming pared 8 bases from V and 7 bases from J, leaving 17 bases between. The CDR3 protein is CASHRWGLGGYTF. CDR3 nucleotide sequence: TGTGCCAGCCACCGCTGGGGGTTGGGTGGCTACACCTTC.

This clonotype was seen only a few times. The chain has TRBV7-2 and TRBJ1-2; 7 nucleotides agree with TRBD1. Unmatched junction bases numbered 13, after V lost 5 bases and J lost 13 bases. CDR1 SGHTA and CDR2 FQGNSA come from the germline V gene. The CDR3 totals 13 residues. CDR3 loop: CASSPTTGMVGTF. As DNA, the CDR3 is TGTGCCAGCAGCCCGACGACAGGGATGGTGGGCACCTTC.

The genes are TRBV6-1 and TRBJ2-5; 8 bases are a match to TRBD2. V was clipped by 7 bases and J by 2 bases; unmatched bases: 9. Germline assignment: CDR1 MNHNS and CDR2 SASEGT. The CDR3 contains 15 residues. This CDR3 reads CASTYLSGEQETQYF. In DNA, the CDR3 is TGTGCCAGCACCTACCTTAGCGGGGAACAAGAGACCCAGTACTTC.

In this sample, this clonotype turned up a few times. The chain has TRBV2 and TRBJ2-3; 9 nucleotides agree with TRBD2. This CDR3 comprises 15 residues. Trimming took 5 bases from V and 2 from J; bases not matched to a gene: 5. Germline CDR1 reads SNHLY; CDR2 reads FYNNEI. CDR3 sequence reads: CASSLIAGATDTQYF. DNA for the CDR3: TGTGCCAGCAGTCTAATAGCGGGGGCCACAGATACGCAGTATTTT.

The J gene is TRBJ2-3, the V gene TRBV7-9, with TRBD1 matching over 9 bases. The germline V gene encodes CDR1 SEHNR and CDR2 FQNEAQ (reference sequence). The CDR3 totals 16 residues. V dropped 7 bases and J dropped 6; count of bases not matched to a gene: 14. The DNA of the CDR3 is TGTGCCAGCATCAATCCTCCGGGACAGGGATGGGATACGCAGTATTTT. Amino acids: CASINPPGQGWDTQYF.

This clonotype came up a few times. The chain joins TRBV28 to TRBJ1-1, with 7 bases that match TRBD1. Germline CDR1 and CDR2: MDHEN and SYDVKM. V shed 5 bases, J shed 0 bases, and the junction held 3 bases outside the gene matches. This CDR3 comprises 14 residues. Here the CDR3 reads CASSIQGLNTEAFF. The CDR3 coding sequence is TGTGCCAGCAGTATACAGGGGCTGAACACTGAAGCTTTCTTT.

This clonotype has just a few counts. The chain joins TRBV11-2 to TRBJ2-1; perhaps TRBD2 as D (5 bases). Germline assignment: CDR1 SGHAT and CDR2 FQNNGV. The CDR3 contains 14 residues. V dropped 0 bases and J dropped 9 bases, with 12 bases sitting between them. In nucleotides, the CDR3 is TGTGCCAGCAGCTTAGACGCTAGCAGCTCTGAGCAGTTCTTC. Protein product: CASSLDASSSEQFF.

The chain uses TRBV5-8 and TRBJ1-1; D might be TRBD1 (5 bases). The CDR3 totals 16 residues. Germline V gene sequence: CDR1 SGHTS, CDR2 YDEGEE. Trimming took 4 bases from V and 3 from J, leaving 19 bases between them. The CDR3 loop is CASSPAGTAAYTEAFF. As DNA, the CDR3 is TGTGCCAGCAGCCCCGCCGGGACGGCAGCGTACACTGAAGCTTTCTTT.

This clonotype was counted between two and nine times. This rearrangement joins TRBV7-6 to TRBJ2-2, with unresolved D. This CDR3 contains 15 residues. Germline V gene sequence: CDR1 SGHVS, CDR2 FNYEAQ. V shed 5 bases and J shed 1 base, with 11 bases lying between them. CDR3 nucleotide sequence: TGTGCCAGCAGCCACCCCGGTGGGAACACCGGGGAGCTGTTTTTT. This codes for CASSHPGGNTGELFF. The complete variable domain, with remaining parts taken from reference TRBV7-6 and TRBJ2-2, reads GAGVSQSPRYKVTKRGQDVALRCDPISGHVSLYWYRQALGQGPEFLTYFNYEAQQDKSGLPNDRFSAERPEGSISTLTIQRTEQRDSAMYRCASSHPGGNTGELFFGEGSRLTVL.